This T cell receptor (beta chain) appears in the sequencing data of a study of human T cells and chemical hapten exposure. In the source study's methods: Sequenced samples showed a median of around 91,000 TCRs each, with counts running from around 24,000 to 710,000. MiXCR, run by TCRdb on the 5' RACE reads, gives a single entry per CDR3 protein. TCRdb's processing, not the study's, gives the V and J calls here. Of about 81,000 distinct CDR3 sequences listed, about 8% are singletons. This clonotype was found many times. V dropped 4 bases and J dropped 3 bases, with 15 bases sitting between them. In germline, CDR1 is SNHLY, CDR2 FYNNEI. The CDR3 contains 15 residues. Total RNA was isolated from whole blood that had not been fractionated.

The V and J genes are TRBV2 and TRBJ1-2; D is possibly TRBD1 (6 bases). This receptor was obtained from a male donor in good health. CDR3 nucleotides: TGTGCCAGCAGTGCCGGGGGCTCTTTGGACTATGGCTACACCTTC. It codes for CASSAGGSLDYGYTF. The full variable domain, its missing parts supplied by reference TRBV2 and TRBJ1-2, is EPEVTQTPSHQVTQMGQEVILRCVPISNHLYFYWYRQILGQKVEFLVSFYNNEISEKSEIFDDQFSVERPDGSNFTLKIRSTKLEDSAMYFCASSAGGSLDYGYTFGSGTRLTVV.